Below, 25 T cell receptor beta chains from the same sample are listed, as sequenced in a study of CD8 T cells in Susac syndrome. RNA was extracted with the RNeasy kit, and a quantity of roughly 0.45 to 1 ug was reverse transcribed using random hexamers. TCRdb called the immunoSEQ multiplex PCR reads again in MiXCR, with one record for every CDR3 protein. The sample carries about 150,000 distinct CDR3 sequences, under 95% recorded once. The sample taken for sequencing was CD4+ T cells from PBMCs. The receptors stem from a human donor with multiple sclerosis.

The DNA of the CDR3 is TGTGCCAGCAGCCGGAGGACTAGCGGGGGACAAGAGACCCAGTACTTC. It yields the protein CASSRRTSGGQETQYF. This rearrangement joins TRBV5-4 to TRBJ2-5, with 13 positions matching TRBD2. The V segment lost 4 bases and the J segment 2 bases; nucleotides outside the gene matches: 5. Germline lookup yields CDR1 SGHNT and CDR2 YYREEE (reference sequence). The CDR3 is made up of 16 amino acids. The complete variable domain, with remaining parts taken from reference TRBV5-4 and TRBJ2-5, reads ETGVTQSPTHLIKTRGQQVTLRCSSQSGHNTVSWYQQALGQGPQFIFQYYREEENGRGNFPPRFSGLQFPNYSSELNVNALELDDSALYLCASSRRTSGGQETQYFGPGTRLLVL.

Only one count was recorded for this clonotype. The chain is built from TRBV3-1 and TRBJ2-1; D not resolved. This CDR3 region has 16 residues. V gave up 0 bases and J gave up 1 base, with 10 bases separating them. The germline gives CDR1 LGHDT, CDR2 YNNKEL (reference sequence). The CDR3 DNA is TGTGCCAGCAGCCAAGATGCCGGCGGATCCTACAATGAGCAGTTCTTC. This translates into CASSQDAGGSYNEQFF.

The J gene is TRBJ2-3, the V gene TRBV24-1; TRBD2 agrees at 8 bases. Germline trimming cut 6 bases from V and 7 bases from J; bases unmatched to any gene: 8. The CDR3 length is 14 residues. Germline lookup yields CDR1 KGHDR and CDR2 SFDVKD. CDR3 amino acids: CATSSGGHGNTQYF. The CDR3 DNA is TGTGCCACCAGTAGCGGGGGCCATGGGAATACGCAGTATTTT.

This clonotype occurred once. J is TRBJ1-1 and V is TRBV7-2; D possibly corresponds to TRBD1 (6 bases). There are 14 residues in the CDR3. CDR1 SGHTA and CDR2 FQGNSA come from the germline V gene. V lost 9 bases to trimming and J lost 0 bases, with 14 bases between them. The CDR3 loop is CARGSQGLNTEAFF. DNA of the CDR3: TGTGCCAGAGGGTCGCAGGGGCTGAACACTGAAGCTTTCTTT.

J is TRBJ2-2 and V is TRBV7-3, with no clear D. Trimming stripped 2 bases from V and 5 bases from J, with 9 bases between. CDR3 length: 14 amino acids. Looked up from germline, CDR1 is SGHTA and CDR2 is FQGTGA. The CDR3 region is CASSLSGRTGELFF. For the CDR3, the DNA is TGTGCCAGCAGCTTATCGGGTAGAACCGGGGAGCTGTTTTTT.

The chain uses TRBV20-1 and TRBJ2-1; TRBD2 agrees at 14 bases. The CDR3 runs 15 residues. Trimming took 5 bases from V and 7 from J; bases not matched to a gene: 7. Germline V gene sequence: CDR1 DFQATT, CDR2 SNEGSKA (reference sequence). The CDR3 sequence is CSAPPGTSGRNEQFF. The CDR3 DNA follows: TGCAGTGCTCCGCCCGGGACTAGCGGGAGAAATGAGCAGTTCTTC.

The gene calls are TRBV27 and TRBJ1-1; 8 bases map to TRBD1. Germline CDR1 MNHEY, CDR2 SMNVEV (reference sequence). The CDR3 loop spans 14 amino acids. V lost 5 bases and J lost 3; bases outside the gene matches: 5. The CDR3 here is CASSIQGAHTEAFF. CDR3 in DNA: TGTGCCAGCAGTATTCAGGGGGCCCACACTGAAGCTTTCTTT.

The chain carries TRBV28 and TRBJ2-7; D ambiguous. The V gene's germline CDR1 is MDHEN and CDR2 SYDVKM. V lost 5 bases to trimming and J lost 5 bases, with 7 bases between them. This CDR3 has 11 amino acids. The CDR3 DNA follows: TGTGCCAGCAGTCCCTTAAACGAGCAGTACTTC. It codes for CASSPLNEQYF.

There are a few counts of this clonotype. The rearrangement links TRBV19 to TRBJ2-3; the match to TRBD2 covers 12 bases. V lost 5 bases, J lost 5 bases, and 5 bases stayed unmatched. Germline values: CDR1 LNHDA, CDR2 SQIVND (reference sequence). This CDR3 contains 15 residues. In nucleotides, the CDR3 is TGTGCCAGTAGTCCAAAGGGACTAGCGGGAGATACGCAGTATTTT. As protein: CASSPKGLAGDTQYF. The whole variable domain, remainder taken from reference TRBV19 and TRBJ2-3, is DGGITQSPKYLFRKEGQNVTLSCEQNLNHDAMYWYRQDPGQGLRLIYYSQIVNDFQKGDIAEGYSVSREKKESFPLTVTSAQKNPTAFYLCASSPKGLAGDTQYFGPGTRLTVL.

This chain connects TRBV7-9 to TRBJ1-4; tentative D call: TRBD1 (6 bases). The length of the CDR3 is 14 residues. Germline-derived CDR1 and CDR2 are SEHNR and FQNEAQ (reference sequence). The V and J ends lost 6 bases and 6 bases respectively, with 14 bases between them. The CDR3 reads CASRHREKDEKLFF. For the CDR3, the DNA is TGTGCCAGCAGACACAGGGAGAAGGATGAAAAACTGTTTTTT. Variable domain in full (rest from reference TRBV7-9 and TRBJ1-4): DTGVSQNPRHKITKRGQNVTFRCDPISEHNRLYWYRQTLGQGPEFLTYFQNEAQLEKSRLLSDRFSAERPKGSFSTLEIQRTEQGDSAMYLCASRHREKDEKLFFGSGTQLSVL.

The chain combines TRBV30 with TRBJ2-3; no definite D call. The germline V gene has CDR1 GTSNPN and CDR2 SVGIG (reference sequence). The CDR3 contains 14 residues. The DNA for the CDR3 is TGTGCTGCGAGCGTTGGCCCTAGCACAGATACGCAGTATTTT. Translated: CAASVGPSTDTQYF.

The chain combines TRBV5-6 with TRBJ2-3; 10 bases match TRBD2. Germline V lookup: CDR1 SGHDT, CDR2 YYEEEE. This CDR3 is built from 16 residues. Trimming removed 4 bases from V and 3 bases from J; junction bases left unmatched: 8. As DNA, the CDR3 is TGTGCCAGCAGCGATTTCCTAGCGGGGGTTACAGATACGCAGTATTTT. Residues: CASSDFLAGVTDTQYF.

The rearrangement joins TRBV28 to TRBJ2-4; D not certain. The germline V gene encodes CDR1 MDHEN and CDR2 SYDVKM. The CDR3 loop spans 13 amino acids. Between the trimmed V and J ends, which lost 8 bases and 0 bases, there was a span of 8 bases. The CDR3: CASVGLAKNIQYF. CDR3 nucleotides: TGTGCCAGCGTCGGATTAGCCAAAAACATTCAGTACTTC.

J is TRBJ2-5 and V is TRBV6-6; unclear D gene. V shed 6 bases and J shed 2 bases, with 4 bases lying between them. Germline loops: CDR1 MNHNY, CDR2 SVGAGI (reference sequence). CDR3 length: 11 amino acids. The CDR3, as DNA: TGTGCCAGCAGACGTCAAGAGACCCAGTACTTC. As protein: CASRRQETQYF.

This sequence joins TRBV4-3 and TRBJ2-1; D remains ambiguous. The germline CDR1 and CDR2 sequences are LGHNA and YSLEER. There are 14 residues in the CDR3. V was cut by 0 bases and J by 8 bases, with 11 bases left in between. The CDR3, as DNA: TGCGCCAGCAGCCAAGATCTGAGCCGGCATGAGCAGTTCTTC. As protein: CASSQDLSRHEQFF.

This clonotype has only one observation. This chain links TRBV7-9 with TRBJ1-1, with 8 positions matching TRBD1. Germline V lookup: CDR1 SEHNR, CDR2 FQNEAQ (reference sequence). After removal of 11 bases from V and 1 base from J, the junction contained 6 bases not matched to a gene. CDR3 size: 13 residues. The CDR3 bases are TGTGCCGGCGAGGACAGGGAGAACACTGAAGCTTTCTTT. This sequence encodes CAGEDRENTEAFF.

This chain connects TRBV29-1 to TRBJ1-2; 8 positions agree with TRBD1. The trim removed 2 bases at V and 2 bases at J, leaving 7 bases unmatched. Germline V gene lookup returns CDR1 SQVTM and CDR2 ANQGSEA. This CDR3 has 15 amino acids. The CDR3 DNA sequence: TGCAGCGTTGAAAGGGGATGGACAGGGAACTATGGCTACACCTTC. It translates to CSVERGWTGNYGYTF. The entire variable domain, with the rest obtained from reference TRBV29-1 and TRBJ1-2, is as follows: SAVISQKPSRDICQRGTSLTIQCQVDSQVTMMFWYRQQPGQSLTLIATANQGSEATYESGFVIDKFPISRPNLTFSTLTVSNMSPEDSSIYLCSVERGWTGNYGYTFGSGTRLTVV.

The chain combines TRBV20-1 with TRBJ2-7; 8 bases are a match to TRBD1. Germline CDR1 reads DFQATT; CDR2 reads SNEGSKA (reference sequence). The CDR3 consists of 14 residues. The V and J ends lost 3 bases and 6 bases, in that order; junction bases with no gene match: 10. CDR3 coding DNA: TGCAGTGCTAGTCTATCCTCCGGGACAGGCGAGCAGTACTTC. Protein: CSASLSSGTGEQYF.

V usage is TRBV6-4 and J usage is TRBJ1-2; D ambiguous. V shed 11 bases and J shed 4 bases, with 14 bases lying between them. CDR3 length: 12 residues. Germline-derived CDR1 and CDR2 are MRHNA and SNTAGT. Written as DNA, the CDR3 is TGTGCCCCCCGCTGTAGGGCCTATGGCTACACCTTC. The encoded protein is CAPRCRAYGYTF.

This clonotype was seen just once. The DNA for the CDR3 is TGTGCCAGCAGCGTGGCGACAGGGGCCCTTGCCACTGAAGCTTTCTTT. Protein sequence: CASSVATGALATEAFF. The chain carries TRBV9 and TRBJ1-1; 8 bases are shared with TRBD1. Germline lookup yields CDR1 SGDLS and CDR2 YYNGEE. V was pared by 2 bases and J by 4 bases, with 10 bases of the junction left unmatched. This CDR3 region has 16 residues.

The genes are TRBV9 and TRBJ2-4, with D perhaps TRBD1 (7 bases). The CDR3 covers 15 residues. V lost 2 bases and J 10 bases, leaving 19 bases between the germline ends. Germline V lookup: CDR1 SGDLS, CDR2 YYNGEE. The DNA for the CDR3 is TGTGCCAGCAGCGTCGGCTCATCCAGGGGGAGGATTCAGTACTTC. Translation gives CASSVGSSRGRIQYF. Looking up the rest from reference TRBV9 and TRBJ2-4 gives the full variable domain: DSGVTQTPKHLITATGQRVTLRCSPRSGDLSVYWYQQSLDQGLQFLIQYYNGEERAKGNILERFSAQQFPDLHSELNLSSLELGDSALYFCASSVGSSRGRIQYFGAGTRLSVL.

This clonotype came up once. This sequence joins TRBV3-1 and TRBJ2-2; D not resolved. Germline-derived CDR1 and CDR2 are LGHDT and YNNKEL (reference sequence). The CDR3 length is 16 residues. Trimming shortened V by 0 bases and J by 5 bases, and 13 bases separated the two germline ends. The CDR3: CASSQESLPGTGELFF. The DNA for the CDR3 is TGTGCCAGCAGCCAAGAGTCCCTCCCTGGGACCGGGGAGCTGTTTTTT.

The rearrangement uses TRBV20-1 and TRBJ2-5; TRBD2 matches 10 bases. CDR1 is DFQATT, CDR2 SNEGSKA, per germline (reference sequence). J was trimmed by 1 base and V by 5 bases; bases with no gene match: 7. This CDR3 has 15 amino acids. The CDR3 DNA reads as TGCAGTGCTTACCCCGGGACTAGCGCCCAAGAGACCCAGTACTTC. This translates into CSAYPGTSAQETQYF.

For the CDR3, the DNA is TGCGCCAGCAGCCTCGGGACAGGGGGTAGAGGAGAGACCCAGTACTTC. As protein: CASSLGTGGRGETQYF. The V and J genes are TRBV10-1 and TRBJ2-5; TRBD1 matches at 11 bases. The CDR3 sequence is 16 residues long. Germline V lookup: CDR1 WNHNN, CDR2 SYGVQD (reference sequence). V was clipped by 6 bases and J by 4 bases; unmatched bases: 10.

CDR3 in DNA: TGTGCCTGGAGTGTGAGCCAACGGAATCAGCCCCAGCATTTT. Protein: CAWSVSQRNQPQHF. The V call is TRBV30, the J call TRBJ1-5; D gene unclear. This CDR3 has 14 residues. The V and J ends lost 0 bases and 4 bases respectively, with 10 bases between them. Germline CDR1 reads GTSNPN; CDR2 reads SVGIG (reference sequence).